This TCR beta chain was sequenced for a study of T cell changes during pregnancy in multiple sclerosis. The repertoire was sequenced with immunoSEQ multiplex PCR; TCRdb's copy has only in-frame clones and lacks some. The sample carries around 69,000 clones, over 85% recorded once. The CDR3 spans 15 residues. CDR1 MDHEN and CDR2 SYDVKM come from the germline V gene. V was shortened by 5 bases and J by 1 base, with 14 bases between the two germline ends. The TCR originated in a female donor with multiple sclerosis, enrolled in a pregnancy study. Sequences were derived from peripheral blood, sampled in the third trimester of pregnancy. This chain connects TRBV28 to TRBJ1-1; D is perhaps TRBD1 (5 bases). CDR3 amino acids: CASSTGTGWNTEAFF. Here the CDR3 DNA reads TGTGCCAGCAGTACCGGGACTGGTTGGAACACTGAAGCTTTCTTT.